This T cell receptor beta chain stems from a study of early T cells in non-severe SARS-CoV-2 infection. With 3 bases removed from V and 3 bases from J, the gap between germline ends came to 10 bases. CDR3 size: 13 residues. Germline CDR1 is DFQATT and CDR2 is SNEGSKA (reference sequence). This clonotype came up many times. From the 5' RACE reads, TCRdb called clonotypes with MiXCR, one entry per CDR3 protein. The sample lists about 77,000 distinct CDR3 sequences, 8.5% to 10% occurring once. Sample: whole blood. The clonotype comes from an adult who was a healthcare worker with PCR-confirmed SARS-CoV-2 infection or an uninfected control (not recorded which). J is TRBJ2-3 and V is TRBV20-1, with D unresolved. CDR3 in amino acids: CSARGLGTDTQYF. The CDR3 region has the DNA TGCAGTGCTAGGGGCCTGGGGACAGATACGCAGTATTTT.